These 9 T cell receptor beta chains were sequenced from one sample in a study of blood T cell repertoires in COVID-19. Sequenced by immunoSEQ multiplex PCR; TCRdb stores in-frame clones only, minus some. The table includes about 240,000 clones, 86% detected once. Sequences were obtained from peripheral blood. These receptors all come from a woman aged 45 to 65 with COVID-19, enrolled during active disease.

V is TRBV5-1 and J is TRBJ2-3; perhaps TRBD2 as D (5 bases). Looked up from germline, CDR1 is SGHRS and CDR2 is YFSETQ. V lost 7 bases and J 0 bases, leaving 18 bases between the germline ends. The length of the CDR3 is 16 residues. The CDR3 DNA follows: TGCGCCAGCGCCGGAGGAGCTACCACTAGCACAGATACGCAGTATTTT. Translation gives CASAGGATTSTDTQYF. Supplemented by reference TRBV5-1 and TRBJ2-3, the full variable domain reads KAGVTQTPRYLIKTRGQQVTLSCSPISGHRSVSWYQQTPGQGLQFLFEYFSETQRNKGNFPGRFSGRQFSNSRSEMNVSTLELGDSALYLCASAGGATTSTDTQYFGPGTRLTVL.

The chain is built from TRBV9 and TRBJ2-1; possible D gene TRBD2, 6 bases. The CDR3 is made up of 14 amino acids. Germline lookup yields CDR1 SGDLS and CDR2 YYNGEE. Trimming took 4 bases from V and 10 from J, leaving 18 bases between them. CDR3 in amino acids: CASSIGTGGNEQFF. The CDR3 DNA is TGTGCCAGCAGCATTGGGACTGGGGGTAACGAGCAGTTCTTC.

The chain uses TRBV7-9 and TRBJ2-7; either TRBD1 or TRBD2 may fit D (6 bases each). The CDR3 loop spans 16 amino acids. Germline loops: CDR1 SEHNR, CDR2 FQNEAQ (reference sequence). With 10 bases removed from V and 1 base from J, the gap between germline ends came to 23 bases. The CDR3 DNA is TGTGCCACCACGGGGGCAGGGGACGATTCGTCCTACGAGCAGTACTTC. Protein: CATTGAGDDSSYEQYF.

CDR3 residues: CAISEGGEQYV. The CDR3 nucleotides read TGTGCCATCAGTGAGGGGGGGGAGCAGTACGTC. This chain joins TRBV10-3 and TRBJ2-7, with D possibly matching TRBD2 (6 bases). The CDR3 spans 11 residues. Germline CDR1 and CDR2: ENHRY and SYGVKD. Trimming took off 2 bases at V and 7 bases at J, with 6 bases between the two ends.

The CDR3 DNA reads as TGTGCCAGTAGTATCAGGGCGGACTATGGCTACACCTTC. It specifies CASSIRADYGYTF. The J gene is TRBJ1-2, the V gene TRBV19; a weak D match, TRBD1 (5 bases). Germline-derived CDR1 and CDR2 are LNHDA and SQIVND (reference sequence). Trimming took off 3 bases at V and 3 bases at J, with 8 bases between the two ends. The CDR3 runs 13 residues.

The gene calls are TRBV6-2 or TRBV6-3 and TRBJ2-1; TRBD2 is a possible D gene (5 bases). This CDR3 is built from 17 residues. Per the germline V gene, CDR1 is MNHEY and CDR2 is SVGEGT. Trimming pared 5 bases from V and 0 bases from J, leaving 17 bases between. The CDR3 spells CASSRNPPRGSYNEQFF. The CDR3 DNA reads TGTGCCAGCAGTCGTAATCCCCCACGGGGCTCCTACAATGAGCAGTTCTTC.

The rearrangement links TRBV6-5 to TRBJ1-5; unclear D gene. Germline CDR1 is MNHEY and CDR2 is SVGAGI. V lost 3 bases to trimming and J lost 5 bases, with 5 bases between them. This CDR3 is built from 12 residues. The CDR3 spells CASSYPDQPQHF. The CDR3 nucleotides are TGTGCCAGCAGTTATCCTGATCAGCCCCAGCATTTT.

Of note for this clone: Other DNA variants within this sample encode the same CDR3. This rearrangement joins TRBV9 to TRBJ1-1, with TRBD1 matching 7 bases. Germline V gene data show CDR1 as SGDLS and CDR2 as YYNGEE. The V segment lost 3 bases and the J segment 1 base; nucleotides outside the gene matches: 3. The CDR3 is 14 amino acids. CDR3 nucleotide sequence: TGTGCCAGCAGCGCAGGGACAGCGAACACTGAAGCTTTCTTT. This translates into CASSAGTANTEAFF.

V is TRBV6-4 and J is TRBJ1-2; 9 positions agree with TRBD1. The CDR3 is 13 amino acids. V dropped 8 bases and J dropped 6; count of bases not matched to a gene: 7. The V gene's germline CDR1 is MRHNA and CDR2 SNTAGT. In DNA form, the CDR3 reads TGTGCCAGCCAGGGTCGACAGGGGGATGGCTACACCTTC. It codes for CASQGRQGDGYTF.